Listed below are T cell receptor beta chains from one sample, sequenced in a study of CD8+CD57+ T cells in acquired aplastic anemia. TCRdb re-called the reads through MiXCR, storing one row per CDR3 protein. The table lists some 150,000 distinct CDR3 sequences, 52% of them singletons, with more than 10% in the top ten. The sample taken for sequencing was sorted CD4+, CD8+, or CD8+CD57+ T cells (not recorded which) from PBMCs. These receptor sequences come from a human donor with aplastic anemia. Both conserved end residues are part of each CDR3. Fields, in order: J gene, V gene, D gene, clone size, CDR3 protein, CDR3 DNA. The D gene is left open where the match is weak. Clone size, where shown, is once, few, many, or a class for clones that have expanded.

>TRBJ1-1|TRBV19|TRBD1|once
CASSIRTGRNTEAFF
TGTGCCAGTAGTATTCGGACAGGGCGAAACACTGAAGCTTTCTTT
>TRBJ1-5|TRBV6-1|NA|NA
CASSGTVTNQPQHF
TGTGCCAGCAGTGGGACAGTCACAAATCAGCCCCAGCATTTT
>TRBJ1-2|TRBV12-3/TRBV12-4|NA|NA
CASSDLPGHNYGYTF
TGTGCCAGCAGTGACCTCCCGGGGCATAACTATGGCTACACCTTC
>TRBJ2-6|TRBV19|NA|NA
CASSIQGEANVLTF
TGTGCCAGTAGTATACAGGGAGAGGCCAACGTCCTGACTTTC
>TRBJ2-3|TRBV10-3|TRBD2|NA
CAINSGRSDTQYF
TGTGCCATCAATAGCGGGAGATCGGATACGCAGTATTTT
>TRBJ2-7|TRBV4-1|NA|few
CASSQDGGTSSYEQYF
TGCGCCAGCAGCCAAGATGGGGGTACGAGCTCCTACGAGCAGTACTTC
>TRBJ2-7|TRBV6-1|TRBD2|many
CASTVGGSGYEQYF
TGTGCCAGCACCGTCGGGGGGTCGGGCTACGAGCAGTACTTC
>TRBJ2-1|TRBV7-9|NA|many
CASSLAKGQYNEQFF
TGTGCCAGCAGCTTAGCAAAGGGTCAGTACAATGAGCAGTTCTTC
>TRBJ1-1|TRBV5-1|TRBD1|NA
CASSLGAGGPNTEAFF
TGCGCCAGCAGCTTGGGGGCAGGGGGCCCTAACACTGAAGCTTTCTTT
>TRBJ1-2|TRBV7-9|NA|NA
CATSEGTYGYTF
TGTGCCACCTCTGAAGGCACCTATGGCTACACCTTC
>TRBJ2-2|TRBV29-1|NA|NA
CSVVQGSTGELFF
TGCAGCGTTGTTCAGGGTAGCACCGGGGAGCTGTTTTTT
>TRBJ2-3|TRBV15|NA|NA
CATSSPRPTDTQYF
TGTGCCACCAGCAGCCCCCGCCCCACAGATACGCAGTATTTT
>TRBJ2-3|TRBV19|NA|many
CASSMPTTDPTDTQYF
TGTGCCAGTAGTATGCCGACCACGGATCCCACAGATACGCAGTATTTT
>TRBJ2-7|TRBV6-1|NA|many
CASSDRVYEQYF
TGTGCCAGCAGTGACAGGGTTTACGAGCAGTACTTC
>TRBJ2-5|TRBV20-1|NA|NA
CSAKLQETQYF
TGCAGTGCTAAGTTACAAGAGACCCAGTACTTC
>TRBJ1-3|TRBV15|NA|many
CATSRESSGGNTIYF
TGTGCCACCAGCAGAGAATCCAGCGGTGGAAACACCATATATTTT
>TRBJ2-7|TRBV7-9|NA|many
CASSSNNEQYF
TGTGCCAGCAGCTCCAATAACGAGCAGTACTTC
>TRBJ2-2|TRBV7-9|TRBD2|many
CASSLNRGTTRGAGELFF
TGTGCCAGCAGCTTAAATCGGGGGACTACACGGGGGGCCGGGGAGCTGTTTTTT
>TRBJ2-7|TRBV20-1|TRBD2|NA
CSAGTSEAYEQYF
TGCAGTGCTGGGACTAGCGAAGCCTACGAGCAGTACTTC
>TRBJ2-4|TRBV13|NA|NA
CASSLGGPAKNIQYF
TGTGCCAGCAGCCTAGGGGGGCCAGCCAAAAACATTCAGTACTTC
>TRBJ2-7|TRBV2|NA|NA
CASSEGGTVSYEQYF
TGTGCCAGCAGTGAAGGCGGGACGGTCTCCTACGAGCAGTACTTC
>TRBJ2-7|TRBV20-1|TRBD2|once
CSARRQASGSSYEQYF
TGCAGTGCTAGACGTCAGGCTAGCGGGAGCTCCTACGAGCAGTACTTC
>TRBJ2-6|TRBV27|NA|NA
CASSASPGANVLTF
TGTGCCAGCTCGGCCTCTCCGGGGGCCAACGTCCTGACTTTC
>TRBJ2-7|TRBV19|NA|many
CASSIPGAYEQYF
TGTGCCAGTAGTATCCCGGGGGCCTACGAGCAGTACTTC
>TRBJ2-1|TRBV5-5|TRBD1|many
CASSLVGQHNEQFF
TGTGCCAGCAGCTTGGTGGGACAGCACAATGAGCAGTTCTTC
>TRBJ2-2|TRBV4-2|NA|many
CASSPEASVGELFF
TGTGCCAGCAGTCCCGAGGCTAGCGTCGGGGAGCTGTTTTTT
>TRBJ1-2|TRBV4-2|NA|NA
CASSQEGSASGYTF
TGTGCCAGCAGCCAAGAGGGCAGCGCCTCAGGCTACACCTTC
>TRBJ2-2|TRBV20-1|NA|many
CSARFRGDTGELFF
TGCAGTGCTAGATTCAGGGGGGACACCGGGGAGCTGTTTTTT
>TRBJ1-2|TRBV7-8|TRBD1|NA
CASSYPGQGDYGYTF
TGTGCCAGCAGCTACCCCGGACAGGGAGACTATGGCTACACCTTC
>TRBJ2-1|TRBV20-1|NA|NA
CSASSQGTTPSEQFF
TGCAGTGCCAGCAGCCAAGGTACTACTCCTAGTGAGCAGTTCTTC
>TRBJ2-3|TRBV20-1|NA|few
CSASRGETRRSHTQYF
TGCAGTGCTAGTAGAGGGGAGACACGGCGTTCGCATACGCAGTATTTT
>TRBJ2-6|TRBV5-6|TRBD1|many
CASSQPMGQPLSGANVLTF
TGTGCCAGCAGTCAACCGATGGGACAGCCCCTCTCTGGGGCCAACGTCCTGACTTTC
>TRBJ1-3|TRBV10-3|NA|few
CAAQSLRNTIYF
TGTGCCGCACAGAGTCTGAGAAACACCATATATTTT
>TRBJ1-2|TRBV19|TRBD1|NA
CASSIPTGGGYGYTF
TGTGCCAGTAGTATCCCGACAGGGGGGGGCTATGGCTACACCTTC
>TRBJ2-3|TRBV24-1|NA|NA
CATSGGHTDTQYF
TGTGCCACCAGTGGAGGACACACAGATACGCAGTATTTT